This T cell receptor beta chain is drawn from a study of T cell repertoires in cytomegalovirus infection. Study-level background: In public TCR beta signatures, there were indications of both CMV infection and matching HLA type.

This clonotype was recorded a few times. MiXCR was run by TCRdb on the reads, yielding one entry per CDR3 protein. Among 150,000 to 200,000 distinct CDR3 sequences listed, approximately 15% were seen once. Germline-derived CDR1 and CDR2 are MDHEN and SYDVKM. The germline V and J ends were trimmed by 6 bases and 8 bases, with 16 bases remaining between them. There are 13 residues in the CDR3. The source material was PBMCs. The chain employs TRBV28 and TRBJ1-2, with D possibly being TRBD1 (5 bases). The source of this sequence is a human donor in good health (CMV status not recorded). Some clones in this sample may be carry-over from other donors' samples. The CDR3 DNA follows: TGTGCCAGCAGCCCAGGGTCCGCGAGGGGCTACACCTTC. This sequence encodes CASSPGSARGYTF.